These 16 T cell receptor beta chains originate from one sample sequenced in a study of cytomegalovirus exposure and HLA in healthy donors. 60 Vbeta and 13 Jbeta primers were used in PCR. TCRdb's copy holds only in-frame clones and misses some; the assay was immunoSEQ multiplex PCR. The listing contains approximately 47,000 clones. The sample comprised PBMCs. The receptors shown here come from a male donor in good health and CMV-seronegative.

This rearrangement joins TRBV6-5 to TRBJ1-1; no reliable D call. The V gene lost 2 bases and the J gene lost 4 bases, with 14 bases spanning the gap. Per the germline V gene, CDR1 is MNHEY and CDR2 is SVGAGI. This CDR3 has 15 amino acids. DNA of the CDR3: TGTGCCAGCAGTTACCGAGACTCAAGAGGCACTGAAGCTTTCTTT. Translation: CASSYRDSRGTEAFF.

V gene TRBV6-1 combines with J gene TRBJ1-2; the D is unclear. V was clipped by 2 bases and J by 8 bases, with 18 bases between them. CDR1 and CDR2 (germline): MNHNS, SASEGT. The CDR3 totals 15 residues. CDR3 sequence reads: CASSESFGVGRGYTF. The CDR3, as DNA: TGTGCCAGCAGTGAAAGCTTTGGAGTGGGGAGGGGCTACACCTTC.

CDR3 coding DNA: TGTGCCTGGAGCCCTGAGATAGTAGATGGCTACACCTTC. This sequence encodes CAWSPEIVDGYTF. The V call is TRBV30, the J call TRBJ1-2; no clear D. The germline V and J ends were trimmed by 3 bases and 6 bases, with 14 bases remaining between them. Per the germline V gene, CDR1 is GTSNPN and CDR2 is SVGIG (reference sequence). This CDR3 comprises 13 residues.

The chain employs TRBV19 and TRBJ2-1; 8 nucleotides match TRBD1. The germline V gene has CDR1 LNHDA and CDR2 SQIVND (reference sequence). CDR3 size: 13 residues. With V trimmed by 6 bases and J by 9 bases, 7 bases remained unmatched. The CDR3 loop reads CASRKGQGSEQFF. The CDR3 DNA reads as TGTGCCAGTAGAAAAGGACAGGGCAGTGAGCAGTTCTTC.

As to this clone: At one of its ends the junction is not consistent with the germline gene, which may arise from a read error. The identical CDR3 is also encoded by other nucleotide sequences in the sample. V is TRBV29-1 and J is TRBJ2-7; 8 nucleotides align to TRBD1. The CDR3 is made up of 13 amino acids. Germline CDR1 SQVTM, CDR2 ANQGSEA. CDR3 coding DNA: TGTAGCGTTGTAACAGGGGGGTCCTACGAGCAGTACTTC. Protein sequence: CSVVTGGSYEQYF.

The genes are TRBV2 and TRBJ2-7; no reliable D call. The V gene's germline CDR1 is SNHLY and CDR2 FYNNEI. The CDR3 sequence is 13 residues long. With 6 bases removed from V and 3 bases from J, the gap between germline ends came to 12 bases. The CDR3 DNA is TGTGCCAGCAGGAGAAATTTGAGCTACGAGCAGTACTTC. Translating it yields CASRRNLSYEQYF.

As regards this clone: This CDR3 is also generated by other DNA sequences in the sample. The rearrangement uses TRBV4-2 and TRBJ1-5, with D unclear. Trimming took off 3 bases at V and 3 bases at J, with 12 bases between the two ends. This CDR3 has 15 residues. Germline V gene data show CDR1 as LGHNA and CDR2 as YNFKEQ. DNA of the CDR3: TGTGCCAGCAGCCAGGTGGGCGGGCTCAATCAGCCCCAGCATTTT. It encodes CASSQVGGLNQPQHF.

As DNA, the CDR3 is TGCGCCAGCAGCCACGCAGGTAACTCGAACACTGAAGCTTTCTTT. As protein: CASSHAGNSNTEAFF. The chain has TRBV4-1 and TRBJ1-1; no reliable D call. CDR3 size: 15 residues. Trimming cost V 3 bases and J 1 base, with 12 bases left between them. Germline V lookup: CDR1 MGHRA, CDR2 YSYEKL.

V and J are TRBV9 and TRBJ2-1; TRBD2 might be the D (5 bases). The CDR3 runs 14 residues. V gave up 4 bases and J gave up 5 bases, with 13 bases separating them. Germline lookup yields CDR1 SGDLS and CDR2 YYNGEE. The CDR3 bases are TGTGCCAGCAGCCCTCCCGTCGGGAACAATGAGCAGTTCTTC. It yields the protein CASSPPVGNNEQFF.

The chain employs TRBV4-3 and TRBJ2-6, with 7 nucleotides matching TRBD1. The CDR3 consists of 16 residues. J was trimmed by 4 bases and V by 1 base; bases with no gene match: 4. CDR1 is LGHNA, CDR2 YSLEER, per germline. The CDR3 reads CASSQGTGSGANVLTF. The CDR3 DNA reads TGCGCCAGCAGCCAAGGGACAGGCTCCGGGGCCAACGTCCTGACTTTC.

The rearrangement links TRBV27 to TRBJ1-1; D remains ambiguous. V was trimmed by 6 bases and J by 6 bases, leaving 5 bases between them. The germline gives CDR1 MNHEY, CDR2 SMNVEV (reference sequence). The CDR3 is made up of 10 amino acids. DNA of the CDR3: TGTGCCAGCAGAACTCCTGAAGCTTTCTTT. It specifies CASRTPEAFF.

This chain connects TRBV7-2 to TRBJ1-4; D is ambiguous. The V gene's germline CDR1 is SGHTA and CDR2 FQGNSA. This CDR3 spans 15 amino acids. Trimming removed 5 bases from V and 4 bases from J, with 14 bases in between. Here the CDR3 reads CASSRGGPFNEKLFF. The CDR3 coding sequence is TGTGCCAGCAGCCGAGGTGGTCCATTTAATGAAAAACTGTTTTTT.

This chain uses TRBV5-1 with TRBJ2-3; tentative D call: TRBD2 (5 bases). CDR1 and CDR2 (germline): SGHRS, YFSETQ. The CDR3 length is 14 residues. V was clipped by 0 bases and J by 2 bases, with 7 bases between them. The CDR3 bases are TGCGCCAGCAGCTTGGGGCTAGCCACAGATACGCAGTATTTT. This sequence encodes CASSLGLATDTQYF.

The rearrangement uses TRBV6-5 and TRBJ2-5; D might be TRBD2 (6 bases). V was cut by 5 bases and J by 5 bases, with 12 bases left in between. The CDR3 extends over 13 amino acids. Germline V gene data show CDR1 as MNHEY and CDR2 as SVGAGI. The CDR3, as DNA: TGTGCCAGCAGTATGGGACTCGGGGAGACCCAGTACTTC. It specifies CASSMGLGETQYF.

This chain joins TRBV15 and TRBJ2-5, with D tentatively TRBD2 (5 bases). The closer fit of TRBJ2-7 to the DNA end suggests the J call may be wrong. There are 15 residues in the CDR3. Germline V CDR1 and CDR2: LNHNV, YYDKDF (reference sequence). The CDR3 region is CATSRERGNPYEQYF. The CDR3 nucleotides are TGTGCCACCAGCAGAGAAAGAGGGAATCCCTACGAGCAGTACTTC.

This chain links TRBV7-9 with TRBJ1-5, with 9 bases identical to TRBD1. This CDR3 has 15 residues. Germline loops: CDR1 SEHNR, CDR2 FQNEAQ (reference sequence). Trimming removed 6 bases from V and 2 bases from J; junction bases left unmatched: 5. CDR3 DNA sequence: TGTGCCAGCAGGGGGGACAGGGACGGCAATCAGCCCCAGCATTTT. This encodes CASRGDRDGNQPQHF.